These T cell receptor beta chains were read from a single sample in a study of T cell changes during pregnancy in multiple sclerosis. Sequenced by immunoSEQ multiplex PCR; TCRdb stores in-frame clones only, minus some. The data hold around 100,000 clones, with 80% to 95% observed a single time. Source: peripheral blood, taken after pregnancy. The receptors shown here come from a female donor with multiple sclerosis, enrolled in a pregnancy study. CDR3s include the opening cysteine and the closing phenylalanine or tryptophan. Each record gives: V gene, clone size, D gene, J gene, CDR3 DNA, CDR3 protein. A D gene is named only where the DNA matches it firmly. Part of the rows lack a size; the others show once, few, many or a class for expanded clones.

TRBV6-5,NA,NA,TRBJ1-2,TGTGCCAGCAGCCCAGACTTCCAGCTAAACTATGGCTACACCTTC,CASSPDFQLNYGYTF
TRBV6-5,NA,NA,TRBJ1-1,TGTGCCAGCAGTTACCAGGGAAACATGAACACTGAAGCTTTCTTT,CASSYQGNMNTEAFF
TRBV6-5,NA,TRBD2,TRBJ2-3,TGTGCCAGCGGCACCGGGACTAGCGCCACAGATACGCAGTATTTT,CASGTGTSATDTQYF
TRBV6-6,NA,NA,TRBJ1-2,TGTGCCAGCAGCCCCGGCGGGGGAAACTATGGCTACACCTTC,CASSPGGGNYGYTF
TRBV6-1,NA,TRBD1,TRBJ1-5,TGTGCCAGCAGTGACCTCAGGGGGAGCAATCAGCCCCAGCATTTT,CASSDLRGSNQPQHF
TRBV13,NA,NA,TRBJ2-2,TGTGCCAGCAGCTTATCACCGGGGACAACGAACACCGGGGAGCTGTTTTTT,CASSLSPGTTNTGELFF
TRBV10-2,NA,NA,TRBJ2-5,TGCGCCAGCAGTTTAACTACCCAAGAGACCCAGTACTTC,CASSLTTQETQYF
TRBV5-4,NA,TRBD2,TRBJ2-1,TGTGCCAGCAGCCTTAGCGGGACCTACAATGAGCAGTTCTTC,CASSLSGTYNEQFF
TRBV5-1,NA,TRBD1,TRBJ1-5,TGCGCCAGCAGCGTCGGACAGGGTGACAATCAGCCCCAGCATTTT,CASSVGQGDNQPQHF
TRBV6-1,NA,TRBD1,TRBJ2-7,TGTGCCAGCAGTGAAGCTTGGAGTATAAGGACAGGGCCCTACGAGCAGTACTTC,CASSEAWSIRTGPYEQYF
TRBV13,NA,NA,TRBJ2-1,TGTGCCAGCAGCAAAACCGGACTAAATGAGCAGTTCTTC,CASSKTGLNEQFF
TRBV7-8,once,TRBD2,TRBJ2-1,TGTGCCAGCAGCTTCGTGGCGGGGGGTAATGAGCAGTTCTTC,CASSFVAGGNEQFF
TRBV9,NA,NA,TRBJ1-1,TGTGCCAGCAGCGGACCTCGGGGAAGATCCACTGAAGCTTTCTTT,CASSGPRGRSTEAFF
TRBV15,NA,NA,TRBJ2-7,TGTGCCACCAGCAGAGACCCAGGGACCTACGAGCAGTACTTC,CATSRDPGTYEQYF
TRBV27,NA,TRBD2,TRBJ2-5,TGTGCCAGCAGTCTTGCGGGGGGGCTCCAAGAGACCCAGTACTTC,CASSLAGGLQETQYF
TRBV11-2,NA,TRBD1,TRBJ2-7,TGTGCCAGCAGCCTAGGGGACAGGGGAGGCGAGCAGTACTTC,CASSLGDRGGEQYF
TRBV9,NA,NA,TRBJ2-7,TGTGCCAGCAGCGTAGCGTCCTCCTACGAGCAGTACTTC,CASSVASSYEQYF
TRBV5-1,NA,NA,TRBJ1-1,TGCGCCAGCAGCTTGGGGGCAGCGAACACTGAAGCTTTCTTT,CASSLGAANTEAFF
TRBV12-2,NA,NA,TRBJ2-3,TGTGCAAGTCGCTTGGGACTAGGGGGGAGAGATACGCAGTATTTT,CASRLGLGGRDTQYF
TRBV5-8,NA,TRBD1,TRBJ1-2,TGTGCCAGCAGCACGGACAGGGGGCATGTCTATGGCTACACCTTC,CASSTDRGHVYGYTF
TRBV29-1,NA,NA,TRBJ1-2,TGCAGCGTTGTCAGGGAAGGGGGCTACACCTTC,CSVVREGGYTF
TRBV5-4,NA,TRBD1,TRBJ2-7,TGTGCCAGCAGCTTGGAAGGGGGCCTAAGCTCCTACGAGCAGTACTTC,CASSLEGGLSSYEQYF
TRBV4-2,few,TRBD1,TRBJ1-1,TGTGCCAGCAGCCAAGCAGGGGGCACAACTGAAGCTTTCTTT,CASSQAGGTTEAFF
TRBV6-6,NA,TRBD2,TRBJ2-1,TGTGCCAGCAGTTACTCGGATGCGGGGGGGAACAATGAGCAGTTCTTC,CASSYSDAGGNNEQFF
TRBV2,NA,TRBD1,TRBJ2-2,TGTGCCAGCAGTGTGGACAGGTTAGAGGGGAACACCGGGGAGCTGTTTTTT,CASSVDRLEGNTGELFF
TRBV19,NA,NA,TRBJ2-3,TGTGCCAGTAGTCTCACGACTGGATCCACAGATACGCAGTATTTT,CASSLTTGSTDTQYF
TRBV2,NA,NA,TRBJ2-5,TGTGCCAGCGCCCGGGAGACCCAGTACTTC,CASARETQYF
TRBV20-1,NA,NA,TRBJ1-1,TGCAGTGCTGCAGAGAACACTGAAGCTTTCTTT,CSAAENTEAFF
TRBV10-3,NA,NA,TRBJ2-5,TGTGCCATCGGAGGAGGGGACGGGGAAGAGACCCAGTACTTC,CAIGGGDGEETQYF
TRBV7-9,NA,TRBD2,TRBJ2-5,TGTGCCAGCAGCCGGGGACTAGCGGGGGGACAAGAGACCCAGTACTTC,CASSRGLAGGQETQYF
TRBV7-9,NA,NA,TRBJ1-1,TGTGCCAGCAGCCGCGACACTGAAGCTTTCTTT,CASSRDTEAFF
TRBV29-1,NA,NA,TRBJ2-7,TGCAGCGTTGAAATCCCAGGGGACTACGAGCAGTACTTC,CSVEIPGDYEQYF
TRBV30,NA,TRBD1,TRBJ1-5,TGTGCCTGGAGTGGGGAGACAGGGGGTGGGCTCAATCAGCCCCAGCATTTT,CAWSGETGGGLNQPQHF
TRBV6-1,NA,TRBD1,TRBJ1-2,TGTGCCAGCAGGGGGACAGGGCCTTATGGCTACACCTTC,CASRGTGPYGYTF
TRBV4-2,NA,TRBD1,TRBJ2-3,TGTGTCAGCACGGACAGGTCGGAGACGCAGTATTTT,CVSTDRSETQYF
TRBV2,NA,TRBD1,TRBJ2-4,TGTGCCAGCAGTGGAGGGACAGGGGGCGGCAGGGACGCCAAAAACATTCAGTACTTC,CASSGGTGGGRDAKNIQYF
TRBV27,once,NA,TRBJ2-1,TGTGCCAGCGCGGTTGGCTCCTACAATGAGCAGTTCTTC,CASAVGSYNEQFF
TRBV4-1,NA,NA,TRBJ1-3,TGCGCCAGCAGCCAATTTCAGGTGGCGAGAAACACCATATATTTT,CASSQFQVARNTIYF
TRBV25-1,NA,TRBD1,TRBJ1-4,TGTGCCAGCAGTGACCGACTGACAGGGGCTAATGAAAAACTGTTTTTT,CASSDRLTGANEKLFF
TRBV10-3,NA,TRBD2,TRBJ2-5,TGTGCCATCAGCAGCCCAGCGGGGGATCACGAGACCCAGTACTTC,CAISSPAGDHETQYF
TRBV6-5,NA,NA,TRBJ1-1,TGTGCCAGCAGTTACTCCACACAGGGGAACACTGAAGCTTTCTTT,CASSYSTQGNTEAFF
TRBV6-1,NA,TRBD1,TRBJ2-4,TGTGCCAGCAGTGGGGACAGGGCCAAAAACATTCAGTACTTC,CASSGDRAKNIQYF
TRBV6-4,NA,NA,TRBJ2-3,TGTGCCAGCAGCGCTAGCCCTAGCACAGATACGCAGTATTTT,CASSASPSTDTQYF
TRBV7-9,once,NA,TRBJ2-1,TGTGCCAGCAGCAGAGAGAGTGAGCAGTTCTTC,CASSRESEQFF
TRBV30,NA,TRBD1,TRBJ2-2,TGTGCCTGGGGACAGGGGACCACCGGGGAGCTGTTTTTT,CAWGQGTTGELFF
TRBV2,NA,TRBD1,TRBJ1-6,TGTGCCAGCAGTGAAATGGGACAGGGGAATTCACCCCTCCACTTT,CASSEMGQGNSPLHF
TRBV29-1,NA,NA,TRBJ1-2,TGCAGCGTTGATGGCGGGCCTCCCGCTAACTATGGCTACACCTTC,CSVDGGPPANYGYTF
TRBV7-9,NA,NA,TRBJ2-1,TGTGCCAGCAGCCGGGGGTGGGGCATCTACAATGAGCAGTTCTTC,CASSRGWGIYNEQFF
TRBV18,NA,NA,TRBJ2-5,TGTGCCAGCTCACCACGACGGGGAAACTCGGAGACCCAGTACTTC,CASSPRRGNSETQYF
TRBV5-4,NA,TRBD2,TRBJ2-1,TGTGCCAGCAGGCTGGGAGGGGCCTTAATCAATGAGCAGTTCTTC,CASRLGGALINEQFF
TRBV6-6,NA,NA,TRBJ2-7,TGTGCCAGCAGTTACGACACGGGGTCCTACGAGCAGTACTTC,CASSYDTGSYEQYF
TRBV5-6,NA,TRBD1,TRBJ2-7,TGTGCCAGCAGTACGGGACAGGGGCTCTACGAGCAGTACTTC,CASSTGQGLYEQYF
TRBV7-3,NA,TRBD2,TRBJ2-2,TGTGCCAGCAGCTTAACTAGCGGGGGGGCACCCGGGGAGCTGTTTTTT,CASSLTSGGAPGELFF
TRBV6-1,NA,TRBD2,TRBJ2-7,TGTGCCAGCAGGCCCCCGAAGGGACTAGTTTACGAGCAGTACTTC,CASRPPKGLVYEQYF
TRBV15,NA,TRBD1,TRBJ1-5,TGTGCCACCAGGCTACAGGGGGCGAGCAATCAGCCCCAGCATTTT,CATRLQGASNQPQHF
TRBV11-2,NA,NA,TRBJ2-7,TGTGCCAGCAGCTCCGAGGCGGGCAGCAACTACGAGCAGTACTTC,CASSSEAGSNYEQYF